These 30 T cell receptor beta chains share one sample of origin, sequenced in a study of cytomegalovirus exposure and HLA in healthy donors. PCR amplification relied on 60 Vbeta primers (plus 13 Jbeta primers). The method was immunoSEQ multiplex PCR; TCRdb's version includes in-frame clones alone and lacks a portion of them. This table holds about 230,000 clones, over 65% found once. The sequencing sample was made of PBMCs. Receptors originate from a human donor in good health.

The chain joins TRBV11-2 to TRBJ2-7, with TRBD2 identical over 11 bases. The CDR3 spans 19 residues. V was clipped by 5 bases and J by 2 bases; unmatched bases: 17. Per the germline V gene, CDR1 is SGHAT and CDR2 is FQNNGV. CDR3 sequence reads: CASSRISQGLADSTYEQYF. The CDR3 DNA is TGTGCCAGCAGCAGAATTTCCCAGGGACTAGCGGATAGTACCTACGAGCAGTACTTC.

The chain carries TRBV20-1 and TRBJ2-3, with 8 bases fitting TRBD1. This CDR3 is built from 11 residues. V gave up 6 bases and J gave up 15 bases; unmatched junction bases: 11. Germline loops: CDR1 DFQATT, CDR2 SNEGSKA (reference sequence). The DNA of the CDR3 is TGCAGTGCCCACATCGGGACAGGTACATATTTT. This encodes CSAHIGTGTYF.

The rearrangement joins TRBV11-2 to TRBJ2-6, with a possible D match to TRBD1 (6 bases). CDR1 and CDR2 from the germline V gene are SGHAT and FQNNGV. Trimming took off 1 base at V and 3 bases at J, with 19 bases between the two ends. CDR3 length: 19 residues. CDR3 sequence reads: CASSLALYRELSGANVLTF. The CDR3 region has the DNA TGTGCCAGCAGCTTAGCCCTATACAGGGAACTTAGTGGGGCCAACGTCCTGACTTTC.

The chain carries TRBV29-1 and TRBJ1-1; D gene unclear. The CDR3 is 11 amino acids. Germline CDR1 and CDR2: SQVTM and ANQGSEA. V lost 5 bases to trimming and J lost 5 bases, with 9 bases between them. The CDR3 here is CSVYEWTEAFF. DNA of the CDR3: TGCAGCGTTTACGAGTGGACTGAAGCTTTCTTT.

The rearrangement joins TRBV7-9 to TRBJ1-1; TRBD1 might be the D (6 bases). Germline V lookup: CDR1 SEHNR, CDR2 FQNEAQ (reference sequence). Deletions cut 3 bases from V and 5 bases from J, with 16 bases between. CDR3 size: 15 residues. The CDR3: CASSFEDTGLTEAFF. CDR3 bases: TGTGCCAGCAGCTTCGAGGACACAGGGTTAACTGAAGCTTTCTTT.

This clone has a handful of counts. The chain uses TRBV6-5 and TRBJ2-7; D is possibly TRBD2 (6 bases). The length of the CDR3 is 15 residues. Trimming took off 2 bases at V and 2 bases at J, with 13 bases between the two ends. Germline V gene sequence: CDR1 MNHEY, CDR2 SVGAGI. The DNA of the CDR3 is TGTGCCAGCAGTTACAGCGCCAGGGAGGCCTACGAGCAGTACTTC. Translated: CASSYSAREAYEQYF.

This clone has just a few counts. This chain uses TRBV2 with TRBJ1-5, with 7 positions matching TRBD1. The length of the CDR3 is 15 residues. Germline assignment: CDR1 SNHLY and CDR2 FYNNEI. With V trimmed by 2 bases and J by 3 bases, 4 bases remained unmatched. For the CDR3, the DNA is TGTGCCAGCAGTGAAACAGGGGTGAACAATCAGCCCCAGCATTTT. Translated: CASSETGVNNQPQHF.

J is TRBJ1-5 and V is TRBV10-3; D remains unclear. Germline CDR1 and CDR2: ENHRY and SYGVKD. V gave up 3 bases and J gave up 4 bases, with 7 bases separating them. The CDR3 has 13 residues. CDR3 sequence reads: CAISDGENQPQHF. Here the CDR3 DNA reads TGTGCCATCAGTGATGGGGAGAATCAGCCCCAGCATTTT.

This rearrangement joins TRBV11-3 to TRBJ2-7; TRBD2 might be the D (6 bases). This CDR3 is 14 amino acids long. The V end was cut by 5 bases, the J end by 3 bases, with 14 bases between. Germline loops: CDR1 SGHNT, CDR2 YENEEA. As DNA, the CDR3 is TGTGCCAGCAGCCCCGGCGGGGTAGACTACGAGCAGTACTTC. It is translated as CASSPGGVDYEQYF. Combining the CDR3 with reference TRBV11-3 and TRBJ2-7 gives the whole variable domain EAGVVQSPRYKIIEKKQPVAFWCNPISGHNTLYWYLQNLGQGPELLIRYENEEAVDDSQLPKDRFSAERLKGVDSTLKIQPAELGDSAVYLCASSPGGVDYEQYFGPGTRLTVT.

This sequence joins TRBV7-2 and TRBJ1-2; TRBD1 matches at 8 bases. Germline values: CDR1 SGHTA, CDR2 FQGNSA. The trim removed 4 bases at V and 7 bases at J, leaving 8 bases unmatched. The CDR3 is 14 amino acids. CDR3 nucleotide sequence: TGTGCCAGCAGCTCGGGACAGGACTCTAGTGGCTACACCTTC. Its translation is CASSSGQDSSGYTF.

The V and J genes are TRBV4-1 and TRBJ2-7, with 7 bases aligning to TRBD2. Germline CDR1 reads MGHRA; CDR2 reads YSYEKL. The CDR3 totals 15 residues. After removal of 1 base from V and 9 bases from J, the junction contained 12 bases not matched to a gene. The CDR3, as DNA: TGCGCCAGCAGCCAAGGCTGGCAGGTCGGACTAGGGCAGTACTTC. Its translation is CASSQGWQVGLGQYF.

There are a few counts of this clone. The rearrangement joins TRBV19 to TRBJ2-3; either TRBD1 or TRBD2 may supply D (5 bases each). Deletions cut 4 bases from V and 0 bases from J, with 11 bases between. This CDR3 is 15 amino acids long. Germline V gene sequence: CDR1 LNHDA, CDR2 SQIVND (reference sequence). DNA for the CDR3: TGTGCCAGTAGTAAAGAGGGGCGAAGCACAGATACGCAGTATTTT. It translates to CASSKEGRSTDTQYF.

The CDR3 DNA sequence: TGTGCCATCAGGTTTTCTGGGAGCCCCACAGATACGCAGTATTTT. Translated, it gives CAIRFSGSPTDTQYF. V and J are TRBV10-3 and TRBJ2-3, with a weak D call TRBD2 (5 bases). V lost 6 bases and J 2 bases, leaving 15 bases between the germline ends. The CDR3 has 15 amino acids. Per germline, CDR1 ENHRY and CDR2 SYGVKD.

V and J are TRBV19 and TRBJ2-7; 8 bases match TRBD2. CDR3 size: 14 residues. The germline V gene has CDR1 LNHDA and CDR2 SQIVND (reference sequence). J gave up 1 base and V 2 bases, and 1 base lay outside the gene matches. The CDR3 DNA reads as TGTGCCAGTAGTATAAGCGGGAGATCCTACGAGCAGTACTTC. This sequence encodes CASSISGRSYEQYF.

The table lists this clone with a few counts. The CDR3 sequence: CASSLSLEEAFF. The CDR3 nucleotides read TGTGCCAGCAGCTTATCGCTGGAGGAAGCTTTCTTT. This chain connects TRBV7-9 to TRBJ1-1; no definite D call. The V gene lost 2 bases and the J gene lost 8 bases, with 9 bases spanning the gap. The CDR3 runs to 12 residues. The V gene's germline CDR1 is SEHNR and CDR2 FQNEAQ (reference sequence).

CDR3 in DNA: TGTGCCAGCAGCTTGGGGGTGGGGGTACAGGGGAACACTGAAGCTTTCTTT. Amino acid sequence: CASSLGVGVQGNTEAFF. This chain joins TRBV5-6 and TRBJ1-1; D possibly corresponds to TRBD1 (6 bases). From germline, CDR1 is SGHDT and CDR2 YYEEEE. The germline V and J ends were trimmed by 0 bases and 1 base, with 16 bases remaining between them. The CDR3 is made up of 17 amino acids.

This chain uses TRBV9 with TRBJ2-3; D is undetermined. The V and J ends lost 0 bases and 0 bases respectively, with 11 bases between them. The CDR3 is 16 amino acids. CDR1 is SGDLS, CDR2 YYNGEE, per germline. The DNA of the CDR3 is TGTGCCAGCAGCGTAGGCGGTACTATGAGCACAGATACGCAGTATTTT. Translated, it gives CASSVGGTMSTDTQYF. The full variable domain, completed using reference TRBV9 and TRBJ2-3, is DSGVTQTPKHLITATGQRVTLRCSPRSGDLSVYWYQQSLDQGLQFLIQYYNGEERAKGNILERFSAQQFPDLHSELNLSSLELGDSALYFCASSVGGTMSTDTQYFGPGTRLTVL.

For the CDR3, the DNA is TGTGCCAGCAGCCCCAGGGGCGAAAGAGATACGCAGTATTTT. It yields the protein CASSPRGERDTQYF. The rearrangement joins TRBV5-4 to TRBJ2-3; maybe TRBD1 (6 bases). In germline, CDR1 is SGHNT, CDR2 YYREEE (reference sequence). V gave up 4 bases and J gave up 5 bases, with 14 bases separating them. The CDR3 runs to 14 residues.

This chain connects TRBV5-1 to TRBJ2-7; no clear D. CDR1 and CDR2 from the germline V gene are SGHRS and YFSETQ. The CDR3 covers 14 residues. Trimming removed 2 bases from V and 0 bases from J, with 9 bases in between. The CDR3 DNA follows: TGCGCCAGCAGCTTATACAGCTCCTCCTACGAGCAGTACTTC. This sequence encodes CASSLYSSSYEQYF.

The chain combines TRBV28 with TRBJ2-2, with D hard to call. The germline CDR1 and CDR2 sequences are MDHEN and SYDVKM. V was shortened by 8 bases and J by 7 bases, with 14 bases between the two germline ends. This CDR3 comprises 13 residues. CDR3 DNA: TGTGCCAGCTATGTGGGTACGGGCGGGGAGCTGTTTTTT. Translated: CASYVGTGGELFF.

The CDR3 nucleotides are TGTGCCAGTAGTAGAAATGGACAAGCCAATGAGCAGTTCTTC. Residues: CASSRNGQANEQFF. The gene calls are TRBV19 and TRBJ2-1, with a tentative D call TRBD1 (5 bases). The CDR3 is 14 residues long. V was shortened by 4 bases and J by 6 bases, with 13 bases between the two germline ends. Germline loops: CDR1 LNHDA, CDR2 SQIVND (reference sequence).

With regard to this clone: Distinct nucleotide sequences in the sample also encode this CDR3. This chain uses TRBV5-1 with TRBJ2-1, with 13 bases that match TRBD2. The V and J ends lost 5 bases and 8 bases, in that order; junction bases with no gene match: 4. Germline loops: CDR1 SGHRS, CDR2 YFSETQ. The CDR3 totals 14 residues. The chain's CDR3 is CASSRTSGSDEQFF. CDR3 coding DNA: TGCGCCAGCAGTAGGACTAGCGGGAGCGATGAGCAGTTCTTC. The full variable domain, rest sourced from reference TRBV5-1 and TRBJ2-1, is KAGVTQTPRYLIKTRGQQVTLSCSPISGHRSVSWYQQTPGQGLQFLFEYFSETQRNKGNFPGRFSGRQFSNSRSEMNVSTLELGDSALYLCASSRTSGSDEQFFGPGTRLTVL.

This chain connects TRBV19 to TRBJ2-7; the D is unclear. The V gene's germline CDR1 is LNHDA and CDR2 SQIVND (reference sequence). CDR3 size: 14 residues. V was cut by 7 bases and J by 0 bases, with 13 bases left in between. The CDR3 loop reads CASTLTRNSYEQYF. The CDR3 coding sequence is TGTGCCAGTACCCTGACACGTAACTCCTACGAGCAGTACTTC. Variable domain in full (rest from reference TRBV19 and TRBJ2-7): DGGITQSPKYLFRKEGQNVTLSCEQNLNHDAMYWYRQDPGQGLRLIYYSQIVNDFQKGDIAEGYSVSREKKESFPLTVTSAQKNPTAFYLCASTLTRNSYEQYFGPGTRLTVT.

This chain links TRBV4-2 with TRBJ2-3; 8 bases fit TRBD2. This CDR3 is 17 amino acids long. CDR1 is LGHNA, CDR2 YNFKEQ, per germline. V trimming: 0 bases; J trimming: 6 bases; junction bases outside the gene matches: 11. The CDR3, as DNA: TGTGCCAGCAGCCAAGATCGGGCGGGGGGAGATCGGGATACGCAGTATTTT. It encodes CASSQDRAGGDRDTQYF.

The chain links TRBV5-1 to TRBJ2-7; D possibly corresponds to TRBD2 (6 bases). Looked up from germline, CDR1 is SGHRS and CDR2 is YFSETQ. V was clipped by 4 bases and J by 3 bases, with 17 bases between them. CDR3 length equals 15 residues. CDR3 sequence reads: CASSNPQLAIYEQYF. The CDR3 DNA is TGCGCCAGCAGCAACCCTCAACTAGCAATCTACGAGCAGTACTTC.

This chain uses TRBV5-1 with TRBJ2-2; 8 bases align to TRBD1. V lost 7 bases to trimming and J lost 4 bases; unmatched junction nucleotides: 0. Germline V gives CDR1 SGHRS, CDR2 YFSETQ. CDR3 length: 12 amino acids. In DNA form, the CDR3 reads TGCGCCAGCGGGACAGGCACCGGGGAGCTGTTTTTT. It is translated as CASGTGTGELFF.

The rearrangement links TRBV6-1 to TRBJ2-5, with D maybe TRBD1 (8 bases). The length of the CDR3 is 13 residues. The V gene's germline CDR1 is MNHNS and CDR2 SASEGT. Trimming pared 8 bases from V and 2 bases from J, leaving 12 bases between. The CDR3 spells CASVQGGQETQYF. In DNA, the CDR3 is TGTGCCAGCGTACAGGGGGGGCAAGAGACCCAGTACTTC.

This chain links TRBV19 with TRBJ1-1; TRBD1 aligns across 7 bases. Germline V CDR1 and CDR2: LNHDA, SQIVND (reference sequence). This CDR3 region has 18 residues. The V gene end was trimmed by 3 bases and the J gene end by 4 bases; junction bases not matched to a gene: 17. CDR3 residues: CASSMGAGRGARSTEAFF. The CDR3 DNA follows: TGTGCCAGTAGTATGGGCGCAGGCAGGGGGGCGAGGAGCACTGAAGCTTTCTTT.

CDR3: CASSPGGRITANTGELFF. The CDR3, as DNA: TGCGCCAGCAGCCCGGGGGGGCGGATTACCGCGAACACCGGGGAGCTGTTTTTT. This chain connects TRBV5-1 to TRBJ2-2; TRBD2 aligns across 8 bases. V was pared by 4 bases and J by 0 bases, with 11 bases of the junction left unmatched. The germline V gene has CDR1 SGHRS and CDR2 YFSETQ. The CDR3 has 18 amino acids.

This sequence joins TRBV19 and TRBJ2-5; D uncertain. With 4 bases removed from V and 5 bases from J, the gap between germline ends came to 14 bases. The CDR3 runs 14 residues. The germline V gene encodes CDR1 LNHDA and CDR2 SQIVND (reference sequence). The CDR3 here is CASSTAGKMETQYF. DNA of the CDR3: TGTGCCAGTAGTACGGCAGGCAAAATGGAGACCCAGTACTTC.